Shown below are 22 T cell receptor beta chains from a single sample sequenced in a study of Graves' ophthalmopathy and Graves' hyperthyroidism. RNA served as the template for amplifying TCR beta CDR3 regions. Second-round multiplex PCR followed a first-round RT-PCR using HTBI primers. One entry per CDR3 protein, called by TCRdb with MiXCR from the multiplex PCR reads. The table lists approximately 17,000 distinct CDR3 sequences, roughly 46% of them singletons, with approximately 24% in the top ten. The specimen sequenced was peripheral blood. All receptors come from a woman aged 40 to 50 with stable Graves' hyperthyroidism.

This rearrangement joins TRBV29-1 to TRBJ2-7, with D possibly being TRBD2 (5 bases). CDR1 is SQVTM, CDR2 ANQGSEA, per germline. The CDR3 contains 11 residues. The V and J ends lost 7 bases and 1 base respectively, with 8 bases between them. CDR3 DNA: TGCAGCGCGGAGGCATCCTACGAGCAGTACTTC. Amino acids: CSAEASYEQYF.

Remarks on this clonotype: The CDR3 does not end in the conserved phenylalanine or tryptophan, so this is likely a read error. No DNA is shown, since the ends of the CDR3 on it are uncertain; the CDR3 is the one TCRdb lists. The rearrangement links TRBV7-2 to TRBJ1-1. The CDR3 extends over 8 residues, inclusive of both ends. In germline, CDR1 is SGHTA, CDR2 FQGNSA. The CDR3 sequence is CASSSSGG.

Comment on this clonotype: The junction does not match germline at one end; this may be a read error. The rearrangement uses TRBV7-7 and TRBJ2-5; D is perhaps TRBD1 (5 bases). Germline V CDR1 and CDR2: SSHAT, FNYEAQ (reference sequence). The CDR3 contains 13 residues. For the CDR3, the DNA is TGTGCTAGCAGCCAGGTTGGGGCGGAGACCCAGTACTTC. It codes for CASSQVGAETQYF. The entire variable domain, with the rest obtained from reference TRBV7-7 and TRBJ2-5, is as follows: GAGVSQSPRYKVTKRGQDVTLRCDPISSHATLYWYQQALGQGPEFLTYFNYEAQPDKSGLPSDRFSAERPEGSISTLTIQRTEQRDSAMYRCASSQVGAETQYFGPGTRLLVL.

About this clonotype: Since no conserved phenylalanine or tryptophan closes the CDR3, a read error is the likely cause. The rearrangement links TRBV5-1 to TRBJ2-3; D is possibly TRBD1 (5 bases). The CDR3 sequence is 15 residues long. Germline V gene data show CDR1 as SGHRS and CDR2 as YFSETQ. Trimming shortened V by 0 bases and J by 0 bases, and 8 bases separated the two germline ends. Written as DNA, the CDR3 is TGCGCCAGCAGCTTGGAGGGGATAAGCACAGATACGCAGTATCTT. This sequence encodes CASSLEGISTDTQYL.

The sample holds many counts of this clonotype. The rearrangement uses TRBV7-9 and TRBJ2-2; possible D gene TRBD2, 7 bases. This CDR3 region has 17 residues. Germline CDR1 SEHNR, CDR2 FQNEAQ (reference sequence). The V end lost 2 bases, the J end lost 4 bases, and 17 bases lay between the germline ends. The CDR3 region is CASSLFGGGQGTGELFF. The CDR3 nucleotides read TGTGCCAGCAGCTTATTCGGCGGGGGCCAAGGCACCGGGGAGCTGTTTTTT.

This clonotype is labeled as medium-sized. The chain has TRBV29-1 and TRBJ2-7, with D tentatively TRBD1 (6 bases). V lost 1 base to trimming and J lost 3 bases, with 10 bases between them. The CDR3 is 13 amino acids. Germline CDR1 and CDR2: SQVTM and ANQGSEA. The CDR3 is CSVEGAGDYEQYF. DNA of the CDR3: TGCAGCGTTGAAGGCGCAGGGGACTACGAGCAGTACTTC.

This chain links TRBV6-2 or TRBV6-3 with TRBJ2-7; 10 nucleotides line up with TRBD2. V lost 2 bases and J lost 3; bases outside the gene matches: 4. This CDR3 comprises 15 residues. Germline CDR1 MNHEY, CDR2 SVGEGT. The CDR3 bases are TGTGCCAGCAGTTACCAGCGGGAGGGCAGCTACGAGCAGTACTTC. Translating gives CASSYQREGSYEQYF.

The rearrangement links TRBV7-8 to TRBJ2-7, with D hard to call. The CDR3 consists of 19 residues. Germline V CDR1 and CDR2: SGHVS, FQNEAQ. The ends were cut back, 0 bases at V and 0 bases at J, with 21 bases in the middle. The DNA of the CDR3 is TGTGCCAGCAGCTTAGCCTGGTTTCCGGGTAGTCCAACCTCCTACGAGCAGTACTTC. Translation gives CASSLAWFPGSPTSYEQYF. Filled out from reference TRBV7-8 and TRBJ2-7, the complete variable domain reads GAGVSQSPRYKVAKRGQDVALRCDPISGHVSLFWYQQALGQGPEFLTYFQNEAQLDKSGLPSDRFFAERPEGSVSTLKIQRTQQEDSAVYLCASSLAWFPGSPTSYEQYFGPGTRLTVT.

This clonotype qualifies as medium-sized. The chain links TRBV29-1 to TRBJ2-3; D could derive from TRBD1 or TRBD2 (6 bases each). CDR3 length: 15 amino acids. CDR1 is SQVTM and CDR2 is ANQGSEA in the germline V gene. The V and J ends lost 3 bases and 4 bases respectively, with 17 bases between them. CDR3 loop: CSVEYGGSGADTQYF. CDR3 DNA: TGCAGCGTTGAGTATGGAGGGTCAGGGGCAGATACGCAGTATTTT.

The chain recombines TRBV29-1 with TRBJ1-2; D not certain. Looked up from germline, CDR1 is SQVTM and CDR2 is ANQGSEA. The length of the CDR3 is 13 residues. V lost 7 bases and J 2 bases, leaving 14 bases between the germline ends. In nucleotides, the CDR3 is TGCAGCGCTGAGTGGAGGGAGAACTATGGCTACACCTTC. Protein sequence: CSAEWRENYGYTF.

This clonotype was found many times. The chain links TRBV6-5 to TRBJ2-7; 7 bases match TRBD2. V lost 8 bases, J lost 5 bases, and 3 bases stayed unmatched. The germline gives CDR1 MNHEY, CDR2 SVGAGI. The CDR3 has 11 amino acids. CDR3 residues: CASGRVDEQYF. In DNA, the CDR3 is TGTGCCAGCGGGAGGGTCGACGAGCAGTACTTC.

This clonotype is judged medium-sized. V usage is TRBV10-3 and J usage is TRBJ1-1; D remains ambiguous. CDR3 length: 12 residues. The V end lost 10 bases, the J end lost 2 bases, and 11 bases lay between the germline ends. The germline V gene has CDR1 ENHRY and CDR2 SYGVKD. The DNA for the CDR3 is TGTGCCAGTCATACGGGTAACACTGAAGCTTTCTTT. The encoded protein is CASHTGNTEAFF.

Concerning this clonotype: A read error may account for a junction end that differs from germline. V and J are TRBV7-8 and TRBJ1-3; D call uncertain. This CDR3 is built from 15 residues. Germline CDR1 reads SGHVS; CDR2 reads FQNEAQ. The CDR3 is CASSLARRASGTIYF. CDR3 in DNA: TGCGCCAGCAGCTTAGCTAGGAGGGCGTCGGGCACCATATATTTT.

The CDR3 nucleotides are TGTGCCAGCAGTTTAGAATGGGGACCTCCGAACACTGAAGCTTTCTTT. Its translation is CASSLEWGPPNTEAFF. This chain connects TRBV12-3 or TRBV12-4 to TRBJ1-1; TRBD1 is a possible D gene (5 bases). This CDR3 is 16 amino acids long. The V and J ends lost 1 base and 1 base respectively, with 13 bases between them.

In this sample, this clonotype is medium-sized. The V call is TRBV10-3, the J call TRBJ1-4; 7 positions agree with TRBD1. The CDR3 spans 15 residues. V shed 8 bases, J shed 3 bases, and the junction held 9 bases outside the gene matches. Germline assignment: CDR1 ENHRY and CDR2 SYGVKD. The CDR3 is CAIGKGARANEKLFF. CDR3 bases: TGTGCCATCGGGAAGGGGGCGCGGGCTAATGAAAAACTGTTTTTT.

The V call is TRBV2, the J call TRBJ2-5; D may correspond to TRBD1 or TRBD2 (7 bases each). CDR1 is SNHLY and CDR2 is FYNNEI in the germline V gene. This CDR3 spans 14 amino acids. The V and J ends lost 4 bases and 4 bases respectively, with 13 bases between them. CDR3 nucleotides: TGTGCCAGCAGTGGGGGAGGGGGCAGAGAGACCCAGTACTTC. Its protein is CASSGGGGRETQYF.

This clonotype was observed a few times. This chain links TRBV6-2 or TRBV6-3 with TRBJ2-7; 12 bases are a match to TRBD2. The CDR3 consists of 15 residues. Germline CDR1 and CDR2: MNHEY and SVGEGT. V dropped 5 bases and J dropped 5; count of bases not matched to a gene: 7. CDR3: CASSQRLAGAHEQYF. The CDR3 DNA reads TGTGCCAGCAGTCAGCGACTAGCGGGAGCCCACGAGCAGTACTTC.

The CDR3 nucleotides read TGTGCCACCAGCCCGTCGACCGGGCCAGATACGCAGTATTTT. Translating it yields CATSPSTGPDTQYF. This chain uses TRBV24-1 with TRBJ2-3; no reliable D call. The V end lost 7 bases, the J end lost 4 bases, and 14 bases lay between the germline ends. The CDR3 runs to 14 residues. Germline loops: CDR1 KGHDR, CDR2 SFDVKD.

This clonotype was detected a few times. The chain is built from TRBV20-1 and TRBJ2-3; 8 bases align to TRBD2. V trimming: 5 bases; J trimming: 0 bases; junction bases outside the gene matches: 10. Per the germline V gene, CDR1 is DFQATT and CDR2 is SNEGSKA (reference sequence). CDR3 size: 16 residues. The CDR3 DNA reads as TGCAGTGCTGCCCACCCGTTAGCGGGGAGCACAGATACGCAGTATTTT. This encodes CSAAHPLAGSTDTQYF.

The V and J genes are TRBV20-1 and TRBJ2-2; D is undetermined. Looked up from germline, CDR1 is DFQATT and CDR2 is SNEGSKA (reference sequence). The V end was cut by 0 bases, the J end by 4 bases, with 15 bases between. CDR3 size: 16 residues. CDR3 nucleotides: TGCAGTGCTAGAGATCGGAAGGCAGGAGTCACCGGGGAGCTGTTTTTT. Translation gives CSARDRKAGVTGELFF.

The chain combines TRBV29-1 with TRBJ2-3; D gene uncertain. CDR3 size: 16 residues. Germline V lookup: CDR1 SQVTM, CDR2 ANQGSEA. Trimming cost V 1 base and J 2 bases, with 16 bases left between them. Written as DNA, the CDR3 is TGCAGCGTTGAAGGCGGTAGTTGGCAGTCCACAGATACGCAGTATTTT. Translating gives CSVEGGSWQSTDTQYF.

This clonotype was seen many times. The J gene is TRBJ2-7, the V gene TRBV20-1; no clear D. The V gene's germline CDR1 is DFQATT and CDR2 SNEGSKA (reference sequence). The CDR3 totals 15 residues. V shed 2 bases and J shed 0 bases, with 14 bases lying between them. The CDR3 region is CSARLVTDGSYEQYF. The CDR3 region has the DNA TGCAGTGCTAGATTAGTTACAGATGGCTCCTACGAGCAGTACTTC.